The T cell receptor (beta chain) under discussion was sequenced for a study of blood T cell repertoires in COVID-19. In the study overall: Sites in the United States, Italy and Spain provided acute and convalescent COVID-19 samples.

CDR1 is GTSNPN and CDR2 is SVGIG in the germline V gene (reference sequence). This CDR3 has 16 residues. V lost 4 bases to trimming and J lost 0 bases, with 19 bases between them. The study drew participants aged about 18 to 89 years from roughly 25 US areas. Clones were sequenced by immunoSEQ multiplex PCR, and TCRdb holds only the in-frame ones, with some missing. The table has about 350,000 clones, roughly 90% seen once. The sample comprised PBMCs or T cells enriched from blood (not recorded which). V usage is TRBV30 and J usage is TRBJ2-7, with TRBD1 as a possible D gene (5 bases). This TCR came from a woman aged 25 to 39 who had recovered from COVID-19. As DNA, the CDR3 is TGTGCCTGGAAGGCAGGGCCAGGGTACGGCTCCTACGAGCAGTACTTC. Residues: CAWKAGPGYGSYEQYF.